The 19 T cell receptor beta chains below come from one sample, sequenced in a study of blood T cells in healthy people across ages. With a J-beta primer mix and a sample-barcoded 5' primer, a second PCR ran about 6 to 11 cycles. One entry per CDR3 protein results from TCRdb running MiXCR on the 5' RACE reads. Here the sample spans under 1,000,000 distinct CDR3 sequences, roughly 35% being singletons. Sequenced: blood. These receptors were collected from a man between 18 and 29 years old in good health.

This clonotype was seen ten or more times. The chain is built from TRBV4-1 and TRBJ1-4; D ambiguous. Between the trimmed V and J ends, which lost 4 bases and 8 bases, there was a span of 11 bases. The V gene's germline CDR1 is MGHRA and CDR2 YSYEKL. The length of the CDR3 is 13 residues. The CDR3 protein is CASSPAPGEKLFF. In nucleotides, the CDR3 is TGCGCCAGCAGCCCCGCCCCCGGGGAAAAACTGTTTTTT.

About this clonotype itself: A much larger clone differs by one base, so this may be a read error. The chain uses TRBV6-6 and TRBJ2-5; D unresolved. The DNA end favors TRBJ2-7, so the J call may be wrong. CDR1 is MNHNY and CDR2 is SVGAGI in the germline V gene (reference sequence). This CDR3 is built from 13 residues. The CDR3 spells CACSYAGGYEQYF. Here the CDR3 DNA reads TGTGCCTGCAGTTACGCTGGCGGATACGAGCAGTACTTC.

The chain joins TRBV29-1 to TRBJ2-1; TRBD1 matches at 7 bases. V was pared by 4 bases and J by 1 base, with 1 base of the junction left unmatched. This CDR3 is 13 amino acids long. The germline CDR1 and CDR2 sequences are SQVTM and ANQGSEA. The CDR3 sequence is CSVGDRSYNEQFF. CDR3 DNA sequence: TGCAGCGTTGGGGACAGATCCTACAATGAGCAGTTCTTC.

This rearrangement joins TRBV4-1 to TRBJ2-7; 9 bases agree with TRBD1. The CDR3 spans 15 residues. Germline assignment: CDR1 MGHRA and CDR2 YSYEKL. Trimming removed 3 bases from V and 3 bases from J; junction bases left unmatched: 6. CDR3 loop: CASSHETGGGYEQYF. CDR3 coding DNA: TGCGCCAGCAGCCATGAAACAGGGGGCGGCTACGAGCAGTACTTC.

The chain carries TRBV5-5 and TRBJ2-3; possible D gene TRBD1, 6 bases. V was trimmed by 1 base and J by 2 bases, leaving 11 bases between them. CDR3 length equals 15 residues. Germline V gives CDR1 SGHKS, CDR2 YYEKEE (reference sequence). CDR3 nucleotide sequence: TGTGCCAGCAGCTTGTTGGGACACGACACAGATACGCAGTATTTT. Its translation: CASSLLGHDTDTQYF.

Concerning this clonotype: A much larger clone differs by one base, so this may be a read error. The chain combines TRBV4-2 with TRBJ1-2; no reliable D call. This CDR3 is built from 13 residues. The germline CDR1 and CDR2 sequences are LGHNA and YNFKEQ. CDR3 region: CASGQEFGVGYTF. In DNA form, the CDR3 reads TGTGCCAGCGGCCAAGAGTTTGGGGTTGGCTACACCTTC.

In this sample, this clonotype turned up many times. The V call is TRBV20-1, the J call TRBJ2-5, with 9 bases lining up with TRBD2. CDR1 and CDR2 (germline): DFQATT, SNEGSKA (reference sequence). V gave up 6 bases and J gave up 5 bases; unmatched junction bases: 10. This CDR3 contains 14 residues. CDR3 DNA: TGCAGTGCGCCCCCGGCGGGGGGGCAGGAGACCCAGTACTTC. Translation: CSAPPAGGQETQYF.

This clonotype was seen a handful of times. The gene calls are TRBV5-1 and TRBJ2-1; D not resolved. Trimming removed 4 bases from V and 8 bases from J, with 19 bases in between. The length of the CDR3 is 15 residues. Germline V gene sequence: CDR1 SGHRS, CDR2 YFSETQ. CDR3 loop: CASSLQFSIGDEQFF. The DNA of the CDR3 is TGCGCCAGCAGCCTTCAATTCTCGATTGGCGATGAGCAGTTCTTC.

This clonotype was detected only a few times. The chain recombines TRBV7-2 with TRBJ1-6, with D unclear. Per germline, CDR1 SGHTA and CDR2 FQGNSA. CDR3 length: 14 residues. Trimming pared 4 bases from V and 7 bases from J, leaving 11 bases between. The CDR3 loop is CASSSRGVNSPLHF. DNA of the CDR3: TGTGCCAGCAGCTCGAGAGGAGTCAATTCACCCCTCCACTTT.

The V gene is TRBV5-1, the J gene TRBJ1-1; TRBD1 might be the D (5 bases). Germline CDR1 and CDR2: SGHRS and YFSETQ. Trimming left V 3 bases short and J 1 base short, with 13 bases between. The CDR3 has 15 residues. CDR3 coding DNA: TGCGCCAGCAGCTCACACCGGGACGGGAACACTGAAGCTTTCTTT. As protein: CASSSHRDGNTEAFF.

The table lists this clonotype with many counts. The CDR3 region has the DNA TGTGCCAGCAGCCCGGGACTAGCCGCCTTCAATGAGCAGTTCTTC. It encodes CASSPGLAAFNEQFF. V usage is TRBV12-3 or TRBV12-4 and J usage is TRBJ2-1; the match to TRBD2 covers 9 bases. Germline trimming cut 6 bases from V and 6 bases from J; bases unmatched to any gene: 9. This CDR3 comprises 15 residues.

The chain joins TRBV18 to TRBJ1-4; no definite D call. This CDR3 contains 16 residues. V gave up 0 bases and J gave up 5 bases, with 13 bases separating them. Germline V CDR1 and CDR2: KGHSH, LQKENI. The CDR3 is CASSPPGGSGNEKLFF. CDR3 nucleotides: TGTGCCAGCTCACCACCCGGTGGATCGGGGAATGAAAAACTGTTTTTT.

This clonotype was counted at least ten times. The V call is TRBV7-3, the J call TRBJ2-5; no reliable D call. V was cut by 5 bases and J by 5 bases, with 12 bases left in between. The CDR3 loop spans 13 amino acids. Per the germline V gene, CDR1 is SGHTA and CDR2 is FQGTGA. The CDR3 sequence is CASSLLLGETQYF. CDR3 sequence (DNA): TGTGCCAGCAGCCTCCTCCTGGGGGAGACCCAGTACTTC. The complete variable domain, with remaining parts taken from reference TRBV7-3 and TRBJ2-5, reads GAGVSQTPSNKVTEKGKYVELRCDPISGHTALYWYRQSLGQGPEFLIYFQGTGAADDSGLPNDRFFAVRPEGSVSTLKIQRTERGDSAVYLCASSLLLGETQYFGPGTRLLVL.

This clonotype was observed many times. This chain connects TRBV12-3 or TRBV12-4 to TRBJ1-1, with a tentative D call TRBD1 (5 bases). CDR3 length: 14 amino acids. V dropped 6 bases and J dropped 1 base, with 12 bases sitting between them. The CDR3: CASSLDGTNTEAFF. CDR3 DNA sequence: TGTGCCAGCAGCCTGGACGGGACGAACACTGAAGCTTTCTTT.

This clonotype was seen only a few times. The rearrangement uses TRBV9 and TRBJ2-1; 9 bases are a match to TRBD2. The germline V gene encodes CDR1 SGDLS and CDR2 YYNGEE. Trimming took 4 bases from V and 4 from J; bases not matched to a gene: 12. This CDR3 comprises 17 residues. The CDR3 region is CASSPNLLAGNYNEQFF. DNA of the CDR3: TGTGCCAGCAGCCCCAACTTGCTAGCGGGGAATTACAATGAGCAGTTCTTC.

The genes are TRBV12-3 or TRBV12-4 and TRBJ1-5, with TRBD1 identical over 7 bases. The CDR3 covers 15 residues. V dropped 6 bases and J dropped 0; count of bases not matched to a gene: 5. Written as DNA, the CDR3 is TGTGCCAGCAGCTCGGGACAGAATAGCAATCAGCCCCAGCATTTT. Its translation is CASSSGQNSNQPQHF.

The J gene is TRBJ2-2, the V gene TRBV15; D may be TRBD1 (6 bases). The CDR3 is 17 amino acids. Trimming removed 2 bases at V and 3 bases at J, with 16 bases between. CDR1 is LNHNV, CDR2 YYDKDF, per germline (reference sequence). The CDR3 bases are TGTGCCACCAGCAGACCTACAGGGTCAAGGGACACCGGGGAGCTGTTTTTT. Its translation: CATSRPTGSRDTGELFF.

This clonotype was seen a handful of times. The V call is TRBV27, the J call TRBJ2-2; D assignment may be TRBD1 or TRBD2 (5 bases each). Trimming shortened V by 4 bases and J by 4 bases, and 13 bases separated the two germline ends. CDR3 length equals 15 residues. CDR1 is MNHEY, CDR2 SMNVEV, per germline (reference sequence). CDR3 in DNA: TGTGCCAGCAGTTGGGGGACCTACTCCACCGGGGAGCTGTTTTTT. Translation: CASSWGTYSTGELFF.

Many counts were recorded for this clonotype. The chain couples TRBV12-3 or TRBV12-4 to TRBJ1-1; 8 bases agree with TRBD1. This CDR3 spans 14 amino acids. The ends lost 5 bases at V and 4 bases at J; junction bases unmatched: 6. The CDR3 loop is CASSLTGGGTEAFF. CDR3 nucleotide sequence: TGTGCCAGCAGTCTTACAGGGGGAGGCACTGAAGCTTTCTTT.